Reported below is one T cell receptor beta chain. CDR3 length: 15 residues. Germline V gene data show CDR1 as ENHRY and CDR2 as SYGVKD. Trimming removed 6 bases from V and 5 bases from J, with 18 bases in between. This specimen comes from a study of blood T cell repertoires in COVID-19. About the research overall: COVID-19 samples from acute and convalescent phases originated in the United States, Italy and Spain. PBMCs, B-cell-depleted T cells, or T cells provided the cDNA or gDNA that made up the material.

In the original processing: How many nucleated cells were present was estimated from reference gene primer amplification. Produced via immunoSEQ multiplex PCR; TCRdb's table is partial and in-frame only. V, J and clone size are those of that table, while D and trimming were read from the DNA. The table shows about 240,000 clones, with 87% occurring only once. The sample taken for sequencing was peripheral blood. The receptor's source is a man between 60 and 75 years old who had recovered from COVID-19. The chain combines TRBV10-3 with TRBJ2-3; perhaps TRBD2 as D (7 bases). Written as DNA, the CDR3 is TGTGCCATCAGGAGCTTGGGGGGGCCGGGAGATACGCAGTATTTT. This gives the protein CAIRSLGGPGDTQYF.